This TCR beta chain stems from a study of CD8 T cells in Susac syndrome. Study observations and caveats: By the study's own acknowledgment, its TCR sequencing and HLA analysis included relatively few individuals.

This clonotype was seen more than once but under ten times. Its antigen is unknown. CDR3 length equals 12 residues. The V end was cut by 2 bases, the J end by 3 bases, with 2 bases between. Germline loops: CDR1 MDHEN, CDR2 SYDVKM. Reverse transcription of roughly 0.45 to 1 ug RNA used random hexamers. An immunoSEQ multiplex PCR amplified TCR beta CDR3 over 54 Vbeta and 13 Jbeta. TCRdb reprocessed the immunoSEQ multiplex PCR reads via MiXCR and lists one record per CDR3 protein. The data hold about 49,000 distinct CDR3 sequences, with 93% observed a single time. It was healthy donors who served as the controls, matched for age and sex. The CD8+ and CD4+ T cells were negatively isolated, with the TEMRA cells enriched by FACS.

The chain has TRBV28 and TRBJ1-5; D is ambiguous. Material for sequencing was CD8+ T cells from PBMCs. The receptor was isolated from a human donor in good health. The CDR3 loop reads CASSLPNQPQHF. CDR3 coding DNA: TGTGCCAGCAGTTTACCCAATCAGCCCCAGCATTTT.